Each of the 16 T cell receptor beta chains below was sequenced from the same sample in a study of Ad26.COV2.S vaccination and SARS-CoV-2 variants. Treatment denoted: some 19 received Ad26.COV2.S at low or high dose, single or two shots; roughly 5 received placebo; per-sample allocation not given. Day 63 after the first injection of vaccine or placebo was the sampling time. This table comes from immunoSEQ multiplex PCR, and its TCRdb copy is limited to in-frame clones, with some not included. The data hold around 300,000 clones, with 85% to 90% observed a single time. Specimen: peripheral blood, collected in a trial of Ad26.COV2.S vaccine versus placebo. These receptors all stem from a person aged 18-60 years who received the Ad26.COV2.S COVID-19 vaccine or a placebo.

The J gene is TRBJ2-1, the V gene TRBV15, with D tentatively TRBD2 (5 bases). The CDR3 consists of 15 residues. Germline loops: CDR1 LNHNV, CDR2 YYDKDF (reference sequence). V lost 0 bases, J lost 9 bases, and 15 bases lay in between. The CDR3 DNA reads TGTGCCACCAGCAGAGATGTTTCGGGGTACGGTGAGCAGTTCTTC. Its translation is CATSRDVSGYGEQFF.

J is TRBJ2-3 and V is TRBV7-3, with D possibly TRBD1 on 5 matching bases. V was trimmed by 2 bases and J by 0 bases, leaving 21 bases between them. Germline loops: CDR1 SGHTA, CDR2 FQGTGA. The CDR3 contains 19 residues. CDR3 residues: CASSLSPPDSYSSTDTQYF. DNA of the CDR3: TGTGCCAGCAGCTTATCCCCCCCCGACAGCTACTCTAGCACAGATACGCAGTATTTT.

This clone is a singleton in its sample. The chain is built from TRBV7-2 and TRBJ1-1; possibly TRBD1 for D (5 bases). Trimming left V 6 bases short and J 3 bases short, with 11 bases between. The germline V gene has CDR1 SGHTA and CDR2 FQGNSA. This CDR3 spans 13 amino acids. CDR3 protein: CASSPGTHTEAFF. The DNA for the CDR3 is TGTGCCAGCAGTCCAGGGACTCACACTGAAGCTTTCTTT.

The J gene is TRBJ1-2, the V gene TRBV4-3; D is ambiguous. Germline loops: CDR1 LGHNA, CDR2 YSLEER. Trimming cost V 4 bases and J 0 bases, with 12 bases left between them. CDR3 length: 15 residues. The CDR3 bases are TGCGCCAGCAGCCCCACAGATATCGCTAACTATGGCTACACCTTC. It translates to CASSPTDIANYGYTF.

The rearrangement joins TRBV11-2 to TRBJ2-3; 9 bases line up with TRBD2. The CDR3 is made up of 18 amino acids. Looked up from germline, CDR1 is SGHAT and CDR2 is FQNNGV. Trimming removed 7 bases from V and 11 bases from J; junction bases left unmatched: 25. This chain's CDR3 is CASNRRADGTSLEAGQYF. In DNA form, the CDR3 reads TGTGCCAGCAACCGGAGGGCTGACGGGACTAGCCTCGAGGCAGGGCAGTATTTT.

The J gene is TRBJ2-5, the V gene TRBV4-1, with 9 bases that match TRBD2. J lost 5 bases, V lost 1 base, and 8 bases had no gene match. The CDR3 is made up of 16 amino acids. CDR1 MGHRA and CDR2 YSYEKL come from the germline V gene. CDR3 nucleotide sequence: TGCGCCAGCAGCCAAGGGGGTGCGGGGGGGGCTGAGACCCAGTACTTC. This gives the protein CASSQGGAGGAETQYF.

The V call is TRBV4-1, the J call TRBJ2-6; the D gene is possibly TRBD1 (5 bases). V shed 1 base and J shed 11 bases, with 18 bases lying between them. This CDR3 has 16 amino acids. CDR1 is MGHRA, CDR2 YSYEKL, per germline. The CDR3 DNA reads TGCGCCAGCAGCCAAGGCGACAGTGGACCTTATCACGTCCTGACTTTC. Protein product: CASSQGDSGPYHVLTF.

This chain links TRBV7-2 with TRBJ2-2, with D uncertain. Per the germline V gene, CDR1 is SGHTA and CDR2 is FQGNSA. This CDR3 comprises 15 residues. The V and J ends lost 2 bases and 7 bases respectively, with 14 bases between them. The CDR3 protein is CASSLRFEAFGELFF. DNA of the CDR3: TGTGCCAGCAGCTTAAGGTTCGAGGCGTTCGGGGAGCTGTTTTTT.

The chain links TRBV7-9 to TRBJ1-4; 8 positions match TRBD1. CDR1 SEHNR and CDR2 FQNEAQ come from the germline V gene (reference sequence). V dropped 5 bases and J dropped 8; count of bases not matched to a gene: 10. The CDR3 is made up of 15 amino acids. Here the CDR3 reads CASSARAGQVEKLFF. As DNA, the CDR3 is TGTGCCAGCAGCGCCAGGGCGGGACAGGTAGAAAAACTGTTTTTT. Combining the CDR3 with reference TRBV7-9 and TRBJ1-4 gives the whole variable domain DTGVSQNPRHKITKRGQNVTFRCDPISEHNRLYWYRQTLGQGPEFLTYFQNEAQLEKSRLLSDRFSAERPKGSFSTLEIQRTEQGDSAMYLCASSARAGQVEKLFFGSGTQLSVL.

The V and J genes are TRBV5-6 and TRBJ2-2; D is uncertain. The length of the CDR3 is 13 residues. Germline assignment: CDR1 SGHDT and CDR2 YYEEEE. Trimming left V 3 bases short and J 2 bases short, with 5 bases between. CDR3: CASSSGNTGELFF. CDR3 in DNA: TGTGCCAGCAGCTCAGGAAACACCGGGGAGCTGTTTTTT.

The V call is TRBV5-5, the J call TRBJ2-7; TRBD2 might be the D (5 bases). The CDR3 loop spans 14 amino acids. The germline CDR1 and CDR2 sequences are SGHKS and YYEKEE (reference sequence). V lost 0 bases and J 3 bases, leaving 10 bases between the germline ends. CDR3 nucleotides: TGTGCCAGCAGCTTGGCCACGGGAAACTACGAGCAGTACTTC. It specifies CASSLATGNYEQYF.

A single count supports this clone. V is TRBV3-1 (or the pseudogene TRBV3-2) and J is TRBJ1-1, with 7 positions matching TRBD1. CDR3 length equals 14 residues. CDR1 LGHDT and CDR2 YNNKEL come from the germline V gene (reference sequence). J was trimmed by 4 bases and V by 4 bases; bases with no gene match: 6. The CDR3 DNA is TGTGCCAGCAGCCGATGGGACAGCTTCACTGAAGCTTTCTTT. This encodes CASSRWDSFTEAFF.

The genes are TRBV7-2 and TRBJ1-1; no reliable D call. CDR3 length: 14 residues. Looked up from germline, CDR1 is SGHTA and CDR2 is FQGNSA. Trimming removed 5 bases from V and 1 base from J, with 11 bases in between. CDR3 bases: TGTGCCAGCAGCCCCCGGGCCCAGAACACTGAAGCTTTCTTT. It translates to CASSPRAQNTEAFF.

V and J are TRBV9 and TRBJ1-6; D is unclear. The CDR3 covers 14 residues. CDR1 SGDLS and CDR2 YYNGEE come from the germline V gene. The germline V and J ends were trimmed by 2 bases and 5 bases, with 8 bases remaining between them. DNA for the CDR3: TGTGCCAGCAGCGTCGGGCCTGATAATTCACCCCTCCACTTT. This sequence encodes CASSVGPDNSPLHF. The full variable domain, its missing parts supplied by reference TRBV9 and TRBJ1-6, is DSGVTQTPKHLITATGQRVTLRCSPRSGDLSVYWYQQSLDQGLQFLIQYYNGEERAKGNILERFSAQQFPDLHSELNLSSLELGDSALYFCASSVGPDNSPLHFGNGTRLTVT.

The chain links TRBV6-2 or TRBV6-3 to TRBJ1-2; a weak D match, TRBD1 (5 bases). V was pared by 4 bases and J by 8 bases, with 14 bases between. The CDR3 is made up of 13 amino acids. Germline V gene sequence: CDR1 MNHEY, CDR2 SVGEGT. The CDR3 sequence: CASSSRDHHGYTF. The CDR3 DNA reads as TGTGCCAGCAGTTCCCGGGACCACCACGGCTACACCTTC.

The chain has TRBV5-1 and TRBJ1-1, with D unclear. This CDR3 is built from 15 residues. In germline, CDR1 is SGHRS, CDR2 YFSETQ. V gave up 3 bases and J gave up 0 bases, with 12 bases separating them. This CDR3 is CASSSGANMNTEAFF. DNA for the CDR3: TGCGCCAGCAGCTCCGGAGCAAATATGAACACTGAAGCTTTCTTT. Filled out from reference TRBV5-1 and TRBJ1-1, the complete variable domain reads KAGVTQTPRYLIKTRGQQVTLSCSPISGHRSVSWYQQTPGQGLQFLFEYFSETQRNKGNFPGRFSGRQFSNSRSEMNVSTLELGDSALYLCASSSGANMNTEAFFGQGTRLTVV.